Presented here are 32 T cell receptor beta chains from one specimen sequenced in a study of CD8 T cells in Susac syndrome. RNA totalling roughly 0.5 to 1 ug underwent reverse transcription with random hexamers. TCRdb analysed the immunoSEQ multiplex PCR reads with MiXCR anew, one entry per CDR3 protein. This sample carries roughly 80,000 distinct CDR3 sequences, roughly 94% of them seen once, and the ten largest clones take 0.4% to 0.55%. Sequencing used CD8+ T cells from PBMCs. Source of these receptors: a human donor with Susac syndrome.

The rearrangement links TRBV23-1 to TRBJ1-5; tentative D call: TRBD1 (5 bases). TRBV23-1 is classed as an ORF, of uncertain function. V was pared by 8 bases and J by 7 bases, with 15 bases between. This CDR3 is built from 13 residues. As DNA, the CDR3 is TGCGCCAGCCGAGTAGCAGGGTGCCAGCCCCAGCATTTT. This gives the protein CASRVAGCQPQHF.

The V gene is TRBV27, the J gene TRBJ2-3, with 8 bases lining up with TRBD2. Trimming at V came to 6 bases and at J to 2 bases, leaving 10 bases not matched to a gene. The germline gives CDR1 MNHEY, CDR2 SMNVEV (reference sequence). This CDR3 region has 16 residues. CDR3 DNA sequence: TGTGCCAGCAGGTCCGCGGGGGGCGGGGTCACAGATACGCAGTATTTT. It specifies CASRSAGGGVTDTQYF.

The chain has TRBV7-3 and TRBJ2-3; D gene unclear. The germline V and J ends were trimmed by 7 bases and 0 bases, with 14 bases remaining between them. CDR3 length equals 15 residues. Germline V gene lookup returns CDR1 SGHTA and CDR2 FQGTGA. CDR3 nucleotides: TGTGCCAGCACCCCGCACCCGGGTAGCACAGATACGCAGTATTTT. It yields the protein CASTPHPGSTDTQYF.

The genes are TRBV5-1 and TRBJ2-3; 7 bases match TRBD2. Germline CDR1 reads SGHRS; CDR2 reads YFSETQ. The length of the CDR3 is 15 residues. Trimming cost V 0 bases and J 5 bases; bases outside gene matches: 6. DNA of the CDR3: TGCGCCAGCAGCTTGGTCAGGGAGGGCATAGATACGCAGTATTTT. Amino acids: CASSLVREGIDTQYF.

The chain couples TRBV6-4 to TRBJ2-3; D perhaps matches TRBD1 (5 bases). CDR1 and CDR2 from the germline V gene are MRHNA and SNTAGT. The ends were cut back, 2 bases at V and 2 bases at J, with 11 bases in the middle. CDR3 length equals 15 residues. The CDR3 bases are TGTGCCAGCAGTGACGGGGCAGGAGCCACAGATACGCAGTATTTT. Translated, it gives CASSDGAGATDTQYF.

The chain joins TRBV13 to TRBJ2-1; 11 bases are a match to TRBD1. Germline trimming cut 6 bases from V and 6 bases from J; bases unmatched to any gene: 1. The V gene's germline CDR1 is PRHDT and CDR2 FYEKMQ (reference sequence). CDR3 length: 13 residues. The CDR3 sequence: CASRGTGGNEQFF. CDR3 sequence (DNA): TGTGCCAGCAGGGGGACAGGGGGCAATGAGCAGTTCTTC.

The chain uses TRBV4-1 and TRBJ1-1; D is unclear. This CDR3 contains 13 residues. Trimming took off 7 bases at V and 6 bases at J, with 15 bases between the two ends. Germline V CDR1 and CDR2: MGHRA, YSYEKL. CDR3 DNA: TGCGCCAGCACCCTAGGTGAGGGCGCTGAAGCTTTCTTT. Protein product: CASTLGEGAEAFF.

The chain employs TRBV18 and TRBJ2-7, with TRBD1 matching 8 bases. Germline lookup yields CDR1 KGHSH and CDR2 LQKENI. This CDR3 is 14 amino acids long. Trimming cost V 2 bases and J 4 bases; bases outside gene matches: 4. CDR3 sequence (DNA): TGTGCCAGCTCACCATATGGGACAGGTTACGAGCAGTACTTC. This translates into CASSPYGTGYEQYF.

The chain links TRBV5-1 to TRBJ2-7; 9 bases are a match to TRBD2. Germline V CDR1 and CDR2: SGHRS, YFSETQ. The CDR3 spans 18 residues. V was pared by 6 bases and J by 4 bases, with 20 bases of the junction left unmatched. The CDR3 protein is CASTPWSPRSSGAYEQYF. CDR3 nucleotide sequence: TGCGCCAGCACGCCTTGGAGCCCGAGATCTAGCGGGGCTTACGAGCAGTACTTC.

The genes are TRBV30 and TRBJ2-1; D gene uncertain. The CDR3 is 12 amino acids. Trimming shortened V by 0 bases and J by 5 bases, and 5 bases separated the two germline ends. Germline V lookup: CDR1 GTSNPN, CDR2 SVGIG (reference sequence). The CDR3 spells CAWSVMNNEQFF. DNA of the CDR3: TGTGCCTGGAGTGTAATGAACAATGAGCAGTTCTTC. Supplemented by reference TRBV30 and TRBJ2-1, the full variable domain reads SQTIHQWPATLVQPVGSPLSLECTVEGTSNPNLYWYRQAAGRGLQLLFYSVGIGQISSEVPQNLSASRPQDRQFILSSKKLLLSDSGFYLCAWSVMNNEQFFGPGTRLTVL.

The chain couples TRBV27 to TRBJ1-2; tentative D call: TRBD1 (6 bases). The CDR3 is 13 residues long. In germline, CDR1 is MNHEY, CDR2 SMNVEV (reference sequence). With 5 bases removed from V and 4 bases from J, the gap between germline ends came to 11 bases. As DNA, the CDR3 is TGTGCCAGCAGTAAACAGGGAGTCTATGGCTACACCTTC. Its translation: CASSKQGVYGYTF.

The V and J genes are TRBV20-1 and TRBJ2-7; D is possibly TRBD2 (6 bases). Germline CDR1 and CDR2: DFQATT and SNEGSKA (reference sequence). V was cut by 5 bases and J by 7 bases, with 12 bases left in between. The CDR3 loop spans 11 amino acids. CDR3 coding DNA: TGCAGTGCTCCTAGCGCGGGAGAGCAGTACTTC. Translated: CSAPSAGEQYF.

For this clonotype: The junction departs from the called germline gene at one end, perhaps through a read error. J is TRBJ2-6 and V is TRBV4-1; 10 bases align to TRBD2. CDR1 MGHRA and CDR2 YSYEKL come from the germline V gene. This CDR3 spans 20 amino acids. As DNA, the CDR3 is TGCGCCAGCAGCCAAGAAAGGCCTAGCGGGGGTCGCTCTGGGGCCAACTTCCTGACTTTC. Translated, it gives CASSQERPSGGRSGANFLTF.

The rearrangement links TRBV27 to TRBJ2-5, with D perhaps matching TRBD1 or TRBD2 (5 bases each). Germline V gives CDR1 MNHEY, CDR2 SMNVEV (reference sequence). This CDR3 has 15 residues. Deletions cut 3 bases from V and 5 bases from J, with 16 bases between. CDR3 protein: CASSFGSLWGETQYF. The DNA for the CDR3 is TGTGCCAGCAGTTTCGGTTCCCTTTGGGGGGAGACCCAGTACTTC.

The CDR3 spells CSARNGGRDYEQYF. The CDR3 nucleotides are TGCAGTGCTAGGAACGGGGGAAGGGACTACGAGCAGTACTTC. The chain combines TRBV20-1 with TRBJ2-7, with a weak D call TRBD2 (6 bases). Germline-derived CDR1 and CDR2 are DFQATT and SNEGSKA (reference sequence). V gave up 3 bases and J gave up 3 bases, with 15 bases separating them. This CDR3 has 14 residues.

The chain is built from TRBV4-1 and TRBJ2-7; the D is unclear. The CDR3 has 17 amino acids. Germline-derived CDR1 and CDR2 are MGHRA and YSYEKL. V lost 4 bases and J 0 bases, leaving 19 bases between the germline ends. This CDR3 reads CASSLAPGSFISYEQYF. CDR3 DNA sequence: TGCGCCAGCAGCCTCGCACCCGGCAGCTTTATCTCCTACGAGCAGTACTTC.

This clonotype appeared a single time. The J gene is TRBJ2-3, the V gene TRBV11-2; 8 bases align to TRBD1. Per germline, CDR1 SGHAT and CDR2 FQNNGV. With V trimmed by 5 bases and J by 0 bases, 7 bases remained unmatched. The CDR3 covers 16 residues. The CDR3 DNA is TGTGCCAGCAGCCGGCGGGGACAGGCTAGCACAGATACGCAGTATTTT. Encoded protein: CASSRRGQASTDTQYF.

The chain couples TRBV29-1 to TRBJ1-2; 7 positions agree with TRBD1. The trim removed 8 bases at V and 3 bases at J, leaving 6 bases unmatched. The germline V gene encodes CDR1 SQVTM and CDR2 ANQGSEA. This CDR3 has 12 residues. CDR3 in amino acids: CSSTGHDYGYTF. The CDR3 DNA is TGCAGCTCGACAGGGCATGACTATGGCTACACCTTC.

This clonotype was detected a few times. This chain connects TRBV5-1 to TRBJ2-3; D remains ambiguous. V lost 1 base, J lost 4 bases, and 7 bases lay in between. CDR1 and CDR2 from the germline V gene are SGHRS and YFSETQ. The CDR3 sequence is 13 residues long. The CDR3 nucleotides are TGCGCCAGCAGCTTGCCCACCCCAGATACGCAGTATTTT. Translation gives CASSLPTPDTQYF.

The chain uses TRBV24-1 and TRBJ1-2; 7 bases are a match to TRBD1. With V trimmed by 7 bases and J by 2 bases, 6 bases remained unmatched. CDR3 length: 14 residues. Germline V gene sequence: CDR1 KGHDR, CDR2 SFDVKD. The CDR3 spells CATSDREVNYGYTF. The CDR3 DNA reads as TGTGCCACCAGCGACAGGGAGGTGAACTATGGCTACACCTTC.

In DNA, the CDR3 is TGCAGTGCTAGAGAGTTCCTGCGGGGGGGCGAGCAGTTCTTC. It codes for CSAREFLRGGEQFF. J is TRBJ2-1 and V is TRBV20-1; 9 nucleotides agree with TRBD2. V trimming: 0 bases; J trimming: 10 bases; junction bases outside the gene matches: 7. The CDR3 is 14 residues long. From germline, CDR1 is DFQATT and CDR2 SNEGSKA (reference sequence).

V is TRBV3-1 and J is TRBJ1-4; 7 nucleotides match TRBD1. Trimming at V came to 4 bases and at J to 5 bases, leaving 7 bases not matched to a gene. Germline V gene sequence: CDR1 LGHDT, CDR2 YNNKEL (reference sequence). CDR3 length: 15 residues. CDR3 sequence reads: CASSRGQSWNEKLFF. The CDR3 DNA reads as TGTGCCAGCAGCCGGGGACAGTCCTGGAATGAAAAACTGTTTTTT.

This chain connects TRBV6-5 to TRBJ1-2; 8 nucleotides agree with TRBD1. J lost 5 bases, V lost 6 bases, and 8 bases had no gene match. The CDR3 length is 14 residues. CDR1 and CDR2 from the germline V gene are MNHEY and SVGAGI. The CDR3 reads CASSDRGWGYGYTF. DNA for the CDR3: TGTGCCAGCAGCGACAGGGGATGGGGATATGGCTACACCTTC.

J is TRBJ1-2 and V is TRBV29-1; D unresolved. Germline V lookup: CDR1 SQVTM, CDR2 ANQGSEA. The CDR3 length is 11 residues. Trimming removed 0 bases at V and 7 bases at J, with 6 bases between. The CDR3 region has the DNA TGCAGCGTTGAAGATCGATCTGGCTACACCTTC. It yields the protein CSVEDRSGYTF.

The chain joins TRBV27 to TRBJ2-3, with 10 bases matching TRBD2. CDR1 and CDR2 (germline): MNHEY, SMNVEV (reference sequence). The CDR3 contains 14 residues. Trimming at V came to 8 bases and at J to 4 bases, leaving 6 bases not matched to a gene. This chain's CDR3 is CASRSGGRADTQYF. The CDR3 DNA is TGTGCCAGCCGTAGCGGGGGGAGAGCAGATACGCAGTATTTT.

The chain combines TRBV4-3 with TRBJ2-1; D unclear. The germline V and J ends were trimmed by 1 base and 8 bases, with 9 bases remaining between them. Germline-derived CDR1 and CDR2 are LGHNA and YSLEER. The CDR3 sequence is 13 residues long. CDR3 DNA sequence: TGCGCCAGCAGCCAAGGAGGCGGATATGAGCAGTTCTTC. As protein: CASSQGGGYEQFF.

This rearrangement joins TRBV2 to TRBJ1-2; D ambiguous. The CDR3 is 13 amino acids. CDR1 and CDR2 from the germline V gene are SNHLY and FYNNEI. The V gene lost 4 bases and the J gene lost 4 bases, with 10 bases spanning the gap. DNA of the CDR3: TGTGCCAGCAGTGGCCGGGCCTCCTATGGCTACACCTTC. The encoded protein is CASSGRASYGYTF.

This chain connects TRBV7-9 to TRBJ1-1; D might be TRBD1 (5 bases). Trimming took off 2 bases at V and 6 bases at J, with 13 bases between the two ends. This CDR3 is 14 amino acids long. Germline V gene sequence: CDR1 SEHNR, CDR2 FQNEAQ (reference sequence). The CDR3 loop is CASSLWGESAEAFF. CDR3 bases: TGTGCCAGCAGCTTATGGGGCGAGAGCGCTGAAGCTTTCTTT.

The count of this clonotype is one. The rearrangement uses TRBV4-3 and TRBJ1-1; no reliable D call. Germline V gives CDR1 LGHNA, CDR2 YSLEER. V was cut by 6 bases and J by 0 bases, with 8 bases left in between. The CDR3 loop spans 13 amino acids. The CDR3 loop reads CASRGRLNTEAFF. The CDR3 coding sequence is TGCGCCAGCAGAGGGCGATTGAACACTGAAGCTTTCTTT.

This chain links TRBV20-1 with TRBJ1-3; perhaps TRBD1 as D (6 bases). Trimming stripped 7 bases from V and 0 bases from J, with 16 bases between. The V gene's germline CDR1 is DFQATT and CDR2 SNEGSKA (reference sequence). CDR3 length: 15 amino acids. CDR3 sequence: CSVLSGGYSGNTIYF. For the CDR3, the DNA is TGCAGTGTTTTGTCGGGGGGCTACTCTGGAAACACCATATATTTT.

This CDR3 is CASSPQLRSPGELFF. The CDR3 DNA sequence: TGTGCCAGCAGCCCTCAACTCCGTTCGCCCGGGGAGCTGTTTTTT. V and J are TRBV7-9 and TRBJ2-2; D call uncertain. In germline, CDR1 is SEHNR, CDR2 FQNEAQ (reference sequence). The ends were cut back, 5 bases at V and 6 bases at J, with 16 bases in the middle. The CDR3 contains 15 residues.

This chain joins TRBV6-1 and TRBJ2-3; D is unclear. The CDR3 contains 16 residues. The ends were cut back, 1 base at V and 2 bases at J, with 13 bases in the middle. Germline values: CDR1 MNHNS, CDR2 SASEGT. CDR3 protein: CASSEDPLPNTDTQYF. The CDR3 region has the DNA TGTGCCAGCAGTGAAGACCCCCTACCAAACACAGATACGCAGTATTTT.